The 27 T cell receptor beta chains presented below share a single source sample, sequenced in a study of vaccination and CD4 T cells after COVID-19. Antigens for these TCRs are unknown. Treatment meaning: approximately 9-day PBMC culture with coronavirus spike peptide pools or control peptides (ViraFEST assay). Cultured CD4+ T cell DNA underwent sequencing with the Oncomine TCR Beta short-read assay. From the PCR reads, TCRdb called clonotypes with MiXCR, one entry per CDR3 protein. The sample lists around 19,000 distinct CDR3 sequences, approximately 54% seen once, with under 14% in the top ten. The specimen was CD4+ T cells from blood, cultured in vitro. The origin of the receptors is a human donor who had recovered from COVID-19.

This clonotype turned up a few times. The DNA for the CDR3 is TGTGCCAGCAGCTTAGTACTCACGGGGGCAGTGAACACTGAAGCTTTCTTT. Translation: CASSLVLTGAVNTEAFF. The chain links TRBV11-3 to TRBJ1-1, with D possibly TRBD1 on 6 matching bases. V lost 1 base to trimming and J lost 0 bases, with 15 bases between them. There are 17 residues in the CDR3. The germline gives CDR1 SGHNT, CDR2 YENEEA.

This clonotype was detected once. The J gene is TRBJ1-1, the V gene TRBV29-1, with D possibly matching TRBD1 (6 bases). Germline CDR1 and CDR2: SQVTM and ANQGSEA. V was cut by 7 bases and J by 1 base, with 16 bases left in between. This CDR3 spans 14 amino acids. The CDR3 protein is CSALQNRANTEAFF. Here the CDR3 DNA reads TGCAGCGCCCTTCAAAACAGGGCGAACACTGAAGCTTTCTTT. The full variable domain, rest sourced from reference TRBV29-1 and TRBJ1-1, is SAVISQKPSRDICQRGTSLTIQCQVDSQVTMMFWYRQQPGQSLTLIATANQGSEATYESGFVIDKFPISRPNLTFSTLTVSNMSPEDSSIYLCSALQNRANTEAFFGQGTRLTVV.

This clonotype was found once. V and J are TRBV5-4 and TRBJ2-5; perhaps TRBD2 as D (6 bases). Germline V gene sequence: CDR1 SGHNT, CDR2 YYREEE (reference sequence). The length of the CDR3 is 14 residues. V was clipped by 1 base and J by 3 bases, with 10 bases between them. CDR3 bases: TGTGCCAGCAGCTTGCGGGGGAAGGAAGAGACCCAGTACTTC. It is translated as CASSLRGKEETQYF.

This clonotype turned up a few times. CDR3 sequence (DNA): TGCAGTGCACACCTTACACGGACTGTACAAGAGACCCAGTACTTC. Translating gives CSAHLTRTVQETQYF. The rearrangement links TRBV20-1 to TRBJ2-5; D is perhaps TRBD2 (5 bases). The V end lost 6 bases, the J end lost 2 bases, and 19 bases lay between the germline ends. The CDR3 has 15 amino acids. The V gene's germline CDR1 is DFQATT and CDR2 SNEGSKA (reference sequence).

The chain uses TRBV20-1 and TRBJ2-3, with 7 bases identical to TRBD2. The CDR3 has 16 residues. Germline V gene sequence: CDR1 DFQATT, CDR2 SNEGSKA (reference sequence). The V and J ends lost 3 bases and 5 bases, in that order; junction bases with no gene match: 14. The CDR3, as DNA: TGCAGTGCTAGCGGAGTTGCGGGGGTGTTCGTAGATACGCAGTATTTT. This translates into CSASGVAGVFVDTQYF.

The V call is TRBV5-1, the J call TRBJ1-2; unclear D gene. V was cut by 1 base and J by 3 bases, with 7 bases left in between. This CDR3 is built from 13 residues. CDR1 is SGHRS and CDR2 is YFSETQ in the germline V gene. The CDR3 loop is CASSLQADYGYTF. For the CDR3, the DNA is TGCGCCAGCAGCTTGCAGGCGGACTATGGCTACACCTTC.

This clonotype has just a few counts. The V gene is TRBV10-3, the J gene TRBJ2-3; D may match TRBD1 or TRBD2 (5 bases each). From germline, CDR1 is ENHRY and CDR2 SYGVKD. V lost 7 bases to trimming and J lost 1 base, with 9 bases between them. The CDR3 spans 13 residues. In nucleotides, the CDR3 is TGTGCCATCAAAGGGGACGGCACAGATACGCAGTATTTT. This gives the protein CAIKGDGTDTQYF.

The chain carries TRBV7-9 and TRBJ1-1; 8 positions match TRBD1. The V gene end was trimmed by 3 bases and the J gene end by 1 base; junction bases not matched to a gene: 1. Germline V gene sequence: CDR1 SEHNR, CDR2 FQNEAQ (reference sequence). The CDR3 totals 14 residues. CDR3 in DNA: TGTGCCAGCAGCTTCGGACAGGGGAACACTGAAGCTTTCTTT. It is translated as CASSFGQGNTEAFF.

In its sample, this clonotype is large (0.1 to 1%). The chain carries TRBV7-8 and TRBJ1-3; no definite D call. The CDR3 spans 16 residues. Germline V CDR1 and CDR2: SGHVS, FQNEAQ. Trimming took off 1 base at V and 4 bases at J, with 14 bases between the two ends. This CDR3 reads CASSLVGHPRGNTIYF. The CDR3 nucleotides read TGTGCCAGCAGCTTAGTTGGGCACCCGAGAGGAAACACCATATATTTT.

The rearrangement joins TRBV24-1 to TRBJ1-2; D perhaps matches TRBD1 (5 bases). The germline gives CDR1 KGHDR, CDR2 SFDVKD. The V and J ends lost 10 bases and 7 bases respectively, with 15 bases between them. The CDR3 loop spans 12 amino acids. The DNA for the CDR3 is TGTGCCACACGAGACCAGGGCGGTGGCTACACCTTC. This translates into CATRDQGGGYTF.

The gene calls are TRBV6-2 or TRBV6-3 and TRBJ1-5, with D possibly matching TRBD1 (5 bases). There are 16 residues in the CDR3. With 6 bases removed from V and 5 bases from J, the gap between germline ends came to 20 bases. The germline V gene has CDR1 MNHEY and CDR2 SVGEGT. The CDR3 bases are TGTGCCAGCAGCCCCAGTAGGGGCGCTATCTATCAGCCCCAGCATTTT. Translated: CASSPSRGAIYQPQHF.

The chain is built from TRBV19 and TRBJ1-2; a weak D match, TRBD1 (6 bases). The CDR3 is made up of 15 amino acids. The V gene lost 7 bases and the J gene lost 1 base, with 16 bases spanning the gap. Germline CDR1 LNHDA, CDR2 SQIVND (reference sequence). CDR3 protein: CASNPGGGINYGYTF. The CDR3 region has the DNA TGTGCCAGTAACCCCGGCGGGGGCATTAACTATGGCTACACCTTC.

The gene calls are TRBV4-3 and TRBJ1-5; D gene unclear. The CDR3 totals 14 residues. The germline CDR1 and CDR2 sequences are LGHNA and YSLEER. The V and J ends lost 2 bases and 4 bases respectively, with 9 bases between them. CDR3 in DNA: TGCGCCAGCAGCCAATCGTACGGGAATCAGCCCCAGCATTTT. Residues: CASSQSYGNQPQHF.

The table lists this clonotype with a few counts. The V and J genes are TRBV6-1 and TRBJ2-7; 11 bases agree with TRBD2. The CDR3 consists of 15 residues. V shed 6 bases, J shed 7 bases, and the junction held 11 bases outside the gene matches. The germline V gene encodes CDR1 MNHNS and CDR2 SASEGT. CDR3 in DNA: TGTGCCAGCAGAAGCCGACTAGCGGGACTTAGGGAGCAGTACTTC. Protein product: CASRSRLAGLREQYF.

This clonotype was counted a few times. The V call is TRBV20-1, the J call TRBJ1-1; no clear D. With 4 bases removed from V and 0 bases from J, the gap between germline ends came to 9 bases. This CDR3 comprises 13 residues. CDR1 is DFQATT, CDR2 SNEGSKA, per germline (reference sequence). The CDR3 DNA sequence: TGCAGTGCTAACCCTCTGCTGAACACTGAAGCTTTCTTT. Translating gives CSANPLLNTEAFF.

This sequence joins TRBV4-1 and TRBJ2-5; D is unresolved. CDR3 length: 14 amino acids. The V end lost 1 base, the J end lost 3 bases, and 9 bases lay between the germline ends. CDR1 and CDR2 from the germline V gene are MGHRA and YSYEKL. As DNA, the CDR3 is TGCGCCAGCAGCCAAGCACGAACAGAAGAGACCCAGTACTTC. Translated: CASSQARTEETQYF.

The gene calls are TRBV5-4 and TRBJ1-2; D ambiguous. The CDR3 is made up of 13 amino acids. V was pared by 0 bases and J by 3 bases, with 6 bases between. Germline V CDR1 and CDR2: SGHNT, YYREEE (reference sequence). The CDR3 is CASSLERYYGYTF. The DNA for the CDR3 is TGTGCCAGCAGCTTGGAACGGTACTATGGCTACACCTTC.

V usage is TRBV6-1 and J usage is TRBJ1-1; perhaps TRBD1 as D (6 bases). The V gene lost 4 bases and the J gene lost 1 base, with 13 bases spanning the gap. The germline gives CDR1 MNHNS, CDR2 SASEGT. CDR3 length: 15 residues. The CDR3 is CASSGYREPNTEAFF. CDR3 coding DNA: TGTGCCAGCAGTGGGTACAGGGAACCGAACACTGAAGCTTTCTTT.

The chain combines TRBV7-2 with TRBJ2-1; D gene uncertain. The DNA end favors TRBJ2-7, so the J call may be wrong. This CDR3 has 14 amino acids. Germline CDR1 reads SGHTA; CDR2 reads FQGNSA. This chain's CDR3 is CASSLTASSYEQYF. The CDR3 DNA reads TGTGCCAGCAGCTTAACGGCCAGCTCCTACGAGCAGTACTTC.

The chain links TRBV11-2 to TRBJ2-1; TRBD1 aligns across 10 bases. The CDR3 runs to 14 residues. Germline V gene sequence: CDR1 SGHAT, CDR2 FQNNGV. The V gene end was trimmed by 5 bases and the J gene end by 3 bases; junction bases not matched to a gene: 1. The CDR3 sequence is CASSRDRGYNEQFF. As DNA, the CDR3 is TGTGCCAGCAGCCGGGACAGGGGCTACAATGAGCAGTTCTTC. Using reference TRBV11-2 and TRBJ2-1 for the parts outside the CDR3, the full variable domain is EAGVAQSPRYKIIEKRQSVAFWCNPISGHATLYWYQQILGQGPKLLIQFQNNGVVDDSQLPKDRFSAERLKGVDSTLKIQPAKLEDSAVYLCASSRDRGYNEQFFGPGTRLTVL.

This sequence joins TRBV5-5 and TRBJ1-2; D perhaps matches TRBD1 (5 bases). The CDR3 totals 15 residues. V lost 6 bases, J lost 2 bases, and 17 bases lay in between. Germline V gene data show CDR1 as SGHKS and CDR2 as YYEKEE (reference sequence). CDR3 DNA: TGTGCCAGCACCCTAGCCCCATGGGGGAACTATGGCTACACCTTC. Translated, it gives CASTLAPWGNYGYTF.

In its sample, this clonotype was seen a few times. The gene calls are TRBV4-3 and TRBJ1-1; possibly TRBD1 for D (6 bases). Germline values: CDR1 LGHNA, CDR2 YSLEER. This CDR3 contains 14 residues. V gave up 3 bases and J gave up 0 bases, with 8 bases separating them. The CDR3 DNA sequence: TGCGCCAGCAGCCAGACAGGAGTGAACACTGAAGCTTTCTTT. This codes for CASSQTGVNTEAFF.

V gene TRBV6-1 combines with J gene TRBJ2-3; TRBD1 or TRBD2 may be the D gene (5 bases each). CDR3 size: 21 residues. Germline values: CDR1 MNHNS, CDR2 SASEGT. The V gene lost 2 bases and the J gene lost 8 bases, with 35 bases spanning the gap. As DNA, the CDR3 is TGTGCCAGCAGTGAAAGGGATCCTAGCTCCGTCTGGGTGGGCTTCCAGGGTACGCAGTATTTT. Protein: CASSERDPSSVWVGFQGTQYF.

The J gene is TRBJ2-3, the V gene TRBV27, with D possibly being TRBD1 (6 bases). The CDR3 contains 13 residues. V lost 6 bases to trimming and J lost 3 bases, with 10 bases between them. Per germline, CDR1 MNHEY and CDR2 SMNVEV (reference sequence). The CDR3 DNA is TGTGCCAGCAGCCAAAGGGGGACAGATACGCAGTATTTT. It translates to CASSQRGTDTQYF.

There are a few counts of this clonotype. This chain connects TRBV5-1 to TRBJ2-1; 7 bases map to TRBD1. CDR3 length: 13 amino acids. Germline lookup yields CDR1 SGHRS and CDR2 YFSETQ. The V gene end was trimmed by 2 bases and the J gene end by 8 bases; junction bases not matched to a gene: 4. CDR3 in amino acids: CASSLTGVDEQFF. For the CDR3, the DNA is TGCGCCAGCAGCTTAACAGGGGTCGATGAGCAGTTCTTC.

The V gene is TRBV24-1, the J gene TRBJ2-3; 9 nucleotides match TRBD1. CDR1 KGHDR and CDR2 SFDVKD come from the germline V gene. V shed 9 bases, J shed 2 bases, and the junction held 2 bases outside the gene matches. The CDR3 contains 13 residues. CDR3 sequence (DNA): TGTGCCACCTACAGGGGGCACACAGATACGCAGTATTTT. Protein: CATYRGHTDTQYF.

The chain uses TRBV10-3 and TRBJ1-2; 10 bases fit TRBD1. V was clipped by 6 bases and J by 3 bases; unmatched bases: 7. The V gene's germline CDR1 is ENHRY and CDR2 SYGVKD. This CDR3 region has 15 residues. CDR3 coding DNA: TGTGCCATCAGAGGGACAGGGGCCGAGCACTATGGCTACACCTTC. Amino acid sequence: CAIRGTGAEHYGYTF.